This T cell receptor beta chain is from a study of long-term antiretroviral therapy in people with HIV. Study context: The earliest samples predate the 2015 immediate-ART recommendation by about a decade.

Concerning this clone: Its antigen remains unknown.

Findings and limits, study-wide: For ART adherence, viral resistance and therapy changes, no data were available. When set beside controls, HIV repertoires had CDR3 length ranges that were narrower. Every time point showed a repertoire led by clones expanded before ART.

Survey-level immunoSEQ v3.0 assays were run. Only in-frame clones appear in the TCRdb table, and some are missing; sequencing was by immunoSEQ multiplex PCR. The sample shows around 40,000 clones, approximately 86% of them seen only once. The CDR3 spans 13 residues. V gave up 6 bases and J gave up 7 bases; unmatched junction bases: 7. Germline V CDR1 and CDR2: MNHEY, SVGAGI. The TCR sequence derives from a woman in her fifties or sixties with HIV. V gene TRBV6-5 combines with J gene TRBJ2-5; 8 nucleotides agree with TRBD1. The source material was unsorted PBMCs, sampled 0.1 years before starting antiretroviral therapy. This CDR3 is CASRTGARGTQYF. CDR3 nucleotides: TGTGCCAGCAGGACAGGGGCTAGGGGGACCCAGTACTTC.